The present T cell receptor beta chain was sequenced within a study of T cell responses to AZD1222 COVID-19 vaccine. The study, taken as a whole, reports: Samples come after the peak T cell response, not at day 14. Seropositive at baseline were only a handful of AZD1222 recipients. Spike-wide vaccine-associated CD4 TCRs dominated at 160-218 and 743-854.

On this clone: The antigen is undetermined.

Sequencing was performed with immunoSEQ multiplex PCR; in TCRdb, only in-frame clones are kept and a portion is missing. The sample holds roughly 20,000 clones, roughly 82% seen once. The material sequenced was peripheral blood, taken on day 0 of AZD1222 vaccination. The source is an adult in good health.

The DNA for the CDR3 is TGTGCCAGCACCCCGGGAGGAGGACCGGATACGCAGTATTTT. Its translation: CASTPGGGPDTQYF. V gene TRBV6-5 combines with J gene TRBJ2-3, with TRBD2 identical over 7 bases. CDR1 MNHEY and CDR2 SVGAGI come from the germline V gene. Trimming at V came to 7 bases and at J to 6 bases, leaving 10 bases not matched to a gene. CDR3 length: 14 amino acids.